Listed below are T cell receptor beta chains from one sample, sequenced in a study of cytomegalovirus exposure and HLA in healthy donors. The repertoire was sequenced with immunoSEQ multiplex PCR; TCRdb's copy has only in-frame clones and lacks some. The data show under 150,000 clones, approximately 80% seen once. The sequencing sample was made of PBMCs. These TCRs come from a girl aged 2 to 9 in good health and CMV-seronegative. The CDR3 runs from the conserved cysteine through the conserved F or W. D genes are given only for firm matches. A clone size is listed for some rows: how often the clone was seen (once, few, many), or a class if it is expanded.

clone_size	v_call	d_call	j_call	cdr3_length	cdr3_aa	cdr3_nt
NA	TRBV4-1	TRBD1	TRBJ2-3	15	CASSQGTGGGDTQYF	TGCGCCAGCAGCCAAGGGACAGGGGGTGGAGATACGCAGTATTTT
once	TRBV7-6	NA	TRBJ2-2	14	CASSLAWQAGELFF	TGTGCCAGCAGCTTAGCGTGGCAGGCCGGGGAGCTGTTTTTT
NA	TRBV4-1	TRBD2	TRBJ2-7	14	CASSQREASYEQYF	TGCGCCAGCAGCCAGCGGGAGGCCTCCTACGAGCAGTACTTC
NA	TRBV30	NA	TRBJ1-1	12	CAWIGAGTEAFF	TGTGCCTGGATTGGGGCTGGCACTGAAGCTTTCTTT
few	TRBV6-1	NA	TRBJ1-1	14	CASSVQGGTTEAFF	TGTGCCAGCAGTGTACAAGGAGGGACCACTGAAGCTTTCTTT
NA	TRBV5-1	TRBD1	TRBJ2-7	14	CASSLRDRANEQYF	TGCGCCAGCAGCTTGAGGGACAGGGCCAACGAGCAGTACTTC
NA	TRBV6-1	TRBD1	TRBJ1-1	17	CASSDTGVSDVVAEAFF	TGTGCCAGCAGTGATACAGGGGTATCGGACGTAGTCGCTGAAGCTTTCTTT
NA	TRBV19	TRBD1	TRBJ1-2	14	CASSLQGARYGYTF	TGTGCCAGTAGTCTACAGGGGGCGCGCTATGGCTACACCTTC
NA	TRBV25-1	NA	TRBJ2-7	14	CASSEYQGRDEQYF	TGTGCCAGCAGTGAATATCAGGGGCGCGACGAGCAGTACTTC
once	TRBV7-9	TRBD1	TRBJ1-2	14	CASSLETGAYGYTF	TGTGCCAGCAGCTTAGAAACAGGGGCCTATGGCTACACCTTC